This entry lists 11 T cell receptor beta chains sequenced from one sample in a study of radiation and T cells in renal cell carcinoma. The time point: blood 4 weeks post-SBRT, at nephrectomy. Treatment in this sample: 15 Gy SBRT to primary tumor, nephrectomy 4 weeks later. The repertoire was sequenced with immunoSEQ multiplex PCR; TCRdb's copy has only in-frame clones and lacks some. Of over 35,000 clones listed, about 82% are singletons. The material was blood, obtained from a patient whose treatment included radiotherapy and nephrectomy. The receptors were sampled from an older woman with renal cell carcinoma.

The J gene is TRBJ2-5, the V gene TRBV5-4, with 9 bases identical to TRBD2. This CDR3 spans 14 amino acids. Unmatched junction bases numbered 6, after V lost 4 bases and J lost 5 bases. Per germline, CDR1 SGHNT and CDR2 YYREEE (reference sequence). The CDR3 DNA reads as TGTGCCAGCAGCCGCGGGGGGGCCGAGGAGACCCAGTACTTC. Translating it yields CASSRGGAEETQYF.

This clone has just one count. This chain connects TRBV5-6 to TRBJ2-5; a weak D match, TRBD1 (6 bases). This CDR3 region has 13 residues. Trimming removed 4 bases from V and 4 bases from J, with 11 bases in between. Germline lookup yields CDR1 SGHDT and CDR2 YYEEEE. The DNA for the CDR3 is TGTGCCAGCAGCCCCCTGACAGGAGAGACCCAGTACTTC. It is translated as CASSPLTGETQYF. Based on the CDR3 plus reference TRBV5-6 and TRBJ2-5, the full variable domain is DAGVTQSPTHLIKTRGQQVTLRCSPKSGHDTVSWYQQALGQGPQFIFQYYEEEERQRGNFPDRFSGHQFPNYSSELNVNALLLGDSALYLCASSPLTGETQYFGPGTRLLVL.

The chain links TRBV28 to TRBJ1-2, with unresolved D. Trimming left V 6 bases short and J 7 bases short, with 9 bases between. Germline lookup yields CDR1 MDHEN and CDR2 SYDVKM. The CDR3 has 11 residues. CDR3 in amino acids: CASRLGRGYTF. CDR3 sequence (DNA): TGTGCCAGCAGACTCGGTCGTGGCTACACCTTC.

CDR3 sequence reads: CASSSPPGTSYNEQFF. CDR3 bases: TGTGCCAGCAGTTCCCCCCCCGGGACATCCTACAATGAGCAGTTCTTC. The rearrangement links TRBV6-6 to TRBJ2-1; the D gene is possibly TRBD1 (6 bases). The length of the CDR3 is 16 residues. Germline lookup yields CDR1 MNHNY and CDR2 SVGAGI (reference sequence). V gave up 4 bases and J gave up 1 base, with 14 bases separating them.

With respect to this clone: Its ends do not fully match the called genes, so a read error is possible. As DNA, the CDR3 is TGCGCCAGCAGTGAGAGCTTATTC. It codes for CASSESLF. The chain links TRBV10-1 to TRBJ2-7; D remains ambiguous. The length of the CDR3 is 8 residues. Per germline, CDR1 WNHNN and CDR2 SYGVQD (reference sequence).

This chain links TRBV2 with TRBJ1-1; 7 bases are a match to TRBD1. This CDR3 contains 16 residues. From germline, CDR1 is SNHLY and CDR2 FYNNEI. Trimming at V came to 3 bases and at J to 4 bases, leaving 11 bases not matched to a gene. The DNA for the CDR3 is TGTGCCAGCAGTGAGGACAGGAGGTACGGAGGCACTGAAGCTTTCTTT. Protein: CASSEDRRYGGTEAFF.

The chain is built from TRBV2 and TRBJ2-7; D perhaps matches TRBD2 (5 bases). Germline V gene data show CDR1 as SNHLY and CDR2 as FYNNEI. The CDR3 loop spans 15 amino acids. Trimming shortened V by 5 bases and J by 3 bases, and 17 bases separated the two germline ends. In DNA, the CDR3 is TGTGCCAGCAGTTTAGATAGCCTAGCTTTCTACGAGCAGTACTTC. It encodes CASSLDSLAFYEQYF.

This chain joins TRBV5-1 and TRBJ2-7; weak D call: TRBD1 (6 bases). Germline values: CDR1 SGHRS, CDR2 YFSETQ. Trimming cost V 4 bases and J 3 bases, with 8 bases left between them. The CDR3 totals 12 residues. The CDR3 is CASSAQGYEQYF. The CDR3 coding sequence is TGCGCCAGCAGCGCACAGGGCTACGAGCAGTACTTC.

The chain uses TRBV7-9 and TRBJ2-6; D might be TRBD2 (5 bases). Germline V gene lookup returns CDR1 SEHNR and CDR2 FQNEAQ (reference sequence). There are 15 residues in the CDR3. V lost 4 bases and J lost 9, with 16 bases in between. The CDR3 DNA reads as TGTGCCAGCAGCTGGGAGTTTAAAAGGGTCAACGTCCTGACTTTC. This sequence encodes CASSWEFKRVNVLTF.

This sequence joins TRBV25-1 and TRBJ1-5; D is unresolved. Trimming pared 8 bases from V and 2 bases from J, leaving 10 bases between. This CDR3 region has 13 residues. Looked up from germline, CDR1 is MGHDK and CDR2 is SYGVNS. The CDR3 bases are TGTGCCAGCTCTGGGGAGGGCAATCAGCCCCAGCATTTT. Translated: CASSGEGNQPQHF. The complete variable domain, with remaining parts taken from reference TRBV25-1 and TRBJ1-5, reads EADIYQTPRYLVIGTGKKITLECSQTMGHDKMYWYQQDPGMELHLIHYSYGVNSTEKGDLSSESTVSRIRTEHFPLTLESARPSHTSQYLCASSGEGNQPQHFGDGTRLSIL.

V gene TRBV7-9 combines with J gene TRBJ2-5; 12 nucleotides align to TRBD2. CDR1 SEHNR and CDR2 FQNEAQ come from the germline V gene (reference sequence). The trim removed 5 bases at V and 1 base at J, leaving 8 bases unmatched. This CDR3 contains 17 residues. The CDR3 coding sequence is TGTGCCAGCAGCCGAGGGACTAGCGGGTCCTTCCAAGAGACCCAGTACTTC. Protein product: CASSRGTSGSFQETQYF.